This entry lists 32 T cell receptor beta chains sequenced from one sample in a study of blood T cell repertoires in COVID-19. Produced via immunoSEQ multiplex PCR; TCRdb's table is partial and in-frame only. Among 150,000 or so clones listed, around 87% were seen once. Input material: peripheral blood. These receptors were collected from a man between 18 and 35 years old with acute or convalescent COVID-19.

In nucleotides, the CDR3 is TGTGCCAGCAGCACAGGGACAGGGAACACTGAAGCTTTCTTT. This encodes CASSTGTGNTEAFF. The chain recombines TRBV13 with TRBJ1-1, with 8 bases matching TRBD1. The CDR3 runs 14 residues. CDR1 PRHDT and CDR2 FYEKMQ come from the germline V gene (reference sequence). V lost 5 bases and J lost 1; bases outside the gene matches: 3.

The chain carries TRBV7-9 and TRBJ1-4; 7 bases map to TRBD1. This CDR3 spans 17 amino acids. The germline V gene encodes CDR1 SEHNR and CDR2 FQNEAQ (reference sequence). V dropped 5 bases and J dropped 8; count of bases not matched to a gene: 17. Here the CDR3 DNA reads TGTGCCAGCAGCCCCCGGGACAGACCACTTGAGTGGGAAAAACTGTTTTTT. It translates to CASSPRDRPLEWEKLFF.

This chain connects TRBV5-6 to TRBJ1-2; 7 bases agree with TRBD1. The germline V gene encodes CDR1 SGHDT and CDR2 YYEEEE. The CDR3 runs to 17 residues. J was trimmed by 5 bases and V by 4 bases; bases with no gene match: 17. In DNA form, the CDR3 reads TGTGCCAGCAGCGGGAGAGGACAGGCCCAACCTGCTTATGGCTACACCTTC. Its translation is CASSGRGQAQPAYGYTF.

V and J are TRBV28 and TRBJ1-3, with D unresolved. In germline, CDR1 is MDHEN, CDR2 SYDVKM. This CDR3 is built from 11 residues. V gave up 5 bases and J gave up 9 bases, with 8 bases separating them. This chain's CDR3 is CASSLGFTIYF. CDR3 DNA sequence: TGTGCCAGCAGTCTCGGTTTCACCATATATTTT.

CDR3 residues: CATSDADRTYGYTF. Written as DNA, the CDR3 is TGTGCCACCAGTGATGCGGACAGGACCTATGGCTACACCTTC. The J gene is TRBJ1-2, the V gene TRBV24-1; 7 bases are a match to TRBD1. CDR1 is KGHDR and CDR2 is SFDVKD in the germline V gene. The CDR3 loop spans 14 amino acids. With 3 bases clipped from V and 4 bases from J, the junction kept 4 bases outside the gene matches.

The rearrangement joins TRBV6-1 to TRBJ2-1; 7 nucleotides match TRBD2. This CDR3 comprises 17 residues. Germline assignment: CDR1 MNHNS and CDR2 SASEGT. V was clipped by 4 bases and J by 6 bases; unmatched bases: 15. The CDR3 DNA follows: TGTGCCAGCAGTGGTCGACTAGGCGGGGGATCCGGCAATGAGCAGTTCTTC. Translating gives CASSGRLGGGSGNEQFF.

This sequence joins TRBV4-2 and TRBJ2-7; 8 bases agree with TRBD1. V dropped 2 bases and J dropped 0; count of bases not matched to a gene: 3. This CDR3 comprises 15 residues. The germline V gene has CDR1 LGHNA and CDR2 YNFKEQ. The CDR3 bases are TGTGCCAGCAGCCAAAGGACAGGGAGCTCCTACGAGCAGTACTTC. Translation: CASSQRTGSSYEQYF.

This chain joins TRBV9 and TRBJ2-5, with 8 bases identical to TRBD1. The germline V gene has CDR1 SGDLS and CDR2 YYNGEE. CDR3 length: 15 amino acids. J lost 1 base, V lost 0 bases, and 2 bases had no gene match. In nucleotides, the CDR3 is TGTGCCAGCAGCGTAGCAGGACAGGGCCAAGAGACCCAGTACTTC. It codes for CASSVAGQGQETQYF.

The V call is TRBV9, the J call TRBJ1-2; D call uncertain. Trimming removed 4 bases from V and 4 bases from J, with 8 bases in between. CDR3 length equals 12 residues. Germline V gene lookup returns CDR1 SGDLS and CDR2 YYNGEE. CDR3 region: CASSTESYGYTF. In nucleotides, the CDR3 is TGTGCCAGCAGCACCGAGAGCTATGGCTACACCTTC. Looking up the rest from reference TRBV9 and TRBJ1-2 gives the full variable domain: DSGVTQTPKHLITATGQRVTLRCSPRSGDLSVYWYQQSLDQGLQFLIQYYNGEERAKGNILERFSAQQFPDLHSELNLSSLELGDSALYFCASSTESYGYTFGSGTRLTVV.

The chain links TRBV4-1 to TRBJ2-5; possibly TRBD1 for D (5 bases). CDR1 is MGHRA and CDR2 is YSYEKL in the germline V gene. V shed 5 bases and J shed 4 bases, with 11 bases lying between them. The CDR3 runs to 13 residues. For the CDR3, the DNA is TGCGCCAGCAGCTCGAACCAGGGAGAGACCCAGTACTTC. It translates to CASSSNQGETQYF.

The rearrangement uses TRBV20-1 and TRBJ2-3; 10 nucleotides line up with TRBD2. Trimming at V came to 3 bases and at J to 4 bases, leaving 13 bases not matched to a gene. The CDR3 totals 17 residues. The germline CDR1 and CDR2 sequences are DFQATT and SNEGSKA (reference sequence). The CDR3 sequence: CSASMQRGGFMSDTQYF. Here the CDR3 DNA reads TGCAGTGCTAGTATGCAGCGGGGGGGTTTTATGTCAGATACGCAGTATTTT.

This sequence joins TRBV6-1 and TRBJ2-4; 7 positions match TRBD1. V shed 1 base and J 7 bases; nucleotides not matched to a gene: 1. The CDR3 is 13 residues long. From germline, CDR1 is MNHNS and CDR2 SASEGT. CDR3 in DNA: TGTGCCAGCAGTGAAGACAGGGGCAACATTCAGTACTTC. This codes for CASSEDRGNIQYF.

The chain joins TRBV19 to TRBJ1-5; D unresolved. Trimming cost V 4 bases and J 0 bases, with 10 bases left between them. CDR3 length: 15 amino acids. Looked up from germline, CDR1 is LNHDA and CDR2 is SQIVND (reference sequence). The CDR3 spells CASSTTRHSNQPQHF. The CDR3 DNA reads TGTGCCAGTAGTACAACGCGCCATAGCAATCAGCCCCAGCATTTT.

V gene TRBV6-1 combines with J gene TRBJ2-1; 7 bases are a match to TRBD1. V dropped 3 bases and J dropped 6; count of bases not matched to a gene: 5. Germline CDR1 MNHNS, CDR2 SASEGT. The CDR3 covers 14 residues. CDR3 nucleotides: TGTGCCAGCAGTGAGACAGGGTGGGTCAATGAGCAGTTCTTC. This gives the protein CASSETGWVNEQFF.

The chain combines TRBV5-6 with TRBJ2-4; tentative D call: TRBD1 (6 bases). V was shortened by 2 bases and J by 1 base, with 7 bases between the two germline ends. This CDR3 comprises 14 residues. CDR1 is SGHDT and CDR2 is YYEEEE in the germline V gene. CDR3 coding DNA: TGTGCCAGCAGCTTCACAGGGGCCAAAAACATTCAGTACTTC. Its protein is CASSFTGAKNIQYF.

This rearrangement joins TRBV7-8 to TRBJ1-5; TRBD1 might be the D (6 bases). CDR3 size: 20 residues. Per the germline V gene, CDR1 is SGHVS and CDR2 is FQNEAQ. V gave up 1 base and J gave up 0 bases, with 22 bases separating them. In nucleotides, the CDR3 is TGTGCCAGCAGCTTAGGGTCAGGGGCAACCAGAGCTTATAGCAATCAGCCCCAGCATTTT. This gives the protein CASSLGSGATRAYSNQPQHF.

J is TRBJ2-7 and V is TRBV10-3; the D is unclear. The CDR3 runs to 14 residues. Deletions cut 6 bases from V and 0 bases from J, with 12 bases between. CDR1 and CDR2 from the germline V gene are ENHRY and SYGVKD. The CDR3: CAIRTDGSSYEQYF. DNA of the CDR3: TGTGCCATCAGGACTGACGGATCCTCCTACGAGCAGTACTTC.

The J gene is TRBJ2-7, the V gene TRBV6-2 or TRBV6-3; a possible D gene is TRBD1 (6 bases). From germline, CDR1 is MNHEY and CDR2 SVGEGT. Trimming shortened V by 4 bases and J by 6 bases, and 10 bases separated the two germline ends. This CDR3 has 12 amino acids. DNA for the CDR3: TGTGCCAGCAGTTTAGGGGGAAGCGAGCAGTACTTC. As protein: CASSLGGSEQYF.

CDR3 nucleotide sequence: TGTGCCAGCAGCCAAGATGGAAGGGGCGCTTTCTATGGCTACACCTTC. Encoded protein: CASSQDGRGAFYGYTF. J is TRBJ1-2 and V is TRBV14; tentative D call: TRBD1 (5 bases). This CDR3 region has 16 residues. Germline CDR1 and CDR2: SGHDN and FVKESK. Trimming shortened V by 0 bases and J by 4 bases, and 15 bases separated the two germline ends.

On this clone: Within the sample, other DNA sequences also encode this same CDR3. The CDR3 reads CASSPLAGGTDTQYF. The CDR3 nucleotides read TGTGCCAGCAGTCCGCTAGCGGGGGGCACAGATACGCAGTATTTT. The V and J genes are TRBV6-5 and TRBJ2-3; 10 nucleotides agree with TRBD2. V dropped 5 bases and J dropped 1; count of bases not matched to a gene: 3. There are 15 residues in the CDR3. The germline gives CDR1 MNHEY, CDR2 SVGAGI.

This chain uses TRBV24-1 with TRBJ1-4, with 9 bases lining up with TRBD1. V lost 3 bases to trimming and J lost 10 bases; unmatched junction nucleotides: 2. CDR3 length: 13 residues. The germline V gene encodes CDR1 KGHDR and CDR2 SFDVKD. The CDR3 DNA is TGTGCCACCAGTGATCCGACAGGGGGAAAACTGTTTTTT. Its translation: CATSDPTGGKLFF.

The chain links TRBV9 to TRBJ1-2; 8 nucleotides agree with TRBD1. The trim removed 2 bases at V and 7 bases at J, leaving 4 bases unmatched. From germline, CDR1 is SGDLS and CDR2 YYNGEE. The CDR3 length is 13 residues. The CDR3 nucleotides read TGTGCCAGCAGCGTTCCAGGGGGCGGTGGCTACACCTTC. Translated: CASSVPGGGGYTF.

V usage is TRBV4-2 and J usage is TRBJ1-2, with 7 bases fitting TRBD1. After removal of 0 bases from V and 10 bases from J, the junction contained 11 bases not matched to a gene. The germline V gene encodes CDR1 LGHNA and CDR2 YNFKEQ. The CDR3 sequence is 15 residues long. The CDR3 protein is CASSQEMTGKRIYTF. The CDR3 DNA sequence: TGTGCCAGCAGCCAAGAAATGACAGGGAAGAGGATCTACACCTTC.

The chain has TRBV6-2 or TRBV6-3 and TRBJ2-5; the D gene is possibly TRBD2 (5 bases). Deletions cut 0 bases from V and 0 bases from J, with 8 bases between. This CDR3 region has 15 residues. The V gene's germline CDR1 is MNHEY and CDR2 SVGEGT. CDR3 bases: TGTGCCAGCAGTTACTCGGACGGGAACCAAGAGACCCAGTACTTC. Translation: CASSYSDGNQETQYF.

V usage is TRBV5-6 and J usage is TRBJ2-7, with 9 bases identical to TRBD1. J lost 5 bases, V lost 4 bases, and 7 bases had no gene match. The CDR3 spans 14 residues. Germline CDR1 and CDR2: SGHDT and YYEEEE. The DNA of the CDR3 is TGTGCCAGCAGCCGTCCGACAGGGGGGGACGAGCAGTACGTC. Encoded protein: CASSRPTGGDEQYV.

V usage is TRBV24-1 and J usage is TRBJ2-3, with TRBD1 as a possible D gene (6 bases). Trimming removed 6 bases from V and 4 bases from J, with 22 bases in between. The CDR3 has 17 residues. Germline CDR1 KGHDR, CDR2 SFDVKD. The CDR3 DNA reads as TGTGCCACCAGTCAGCTATCTTCTACAGGGTTCGCAGATACGCAGTATTTT. Its translation is CATSQLSSTGFADTQYF.

This chain joins TRBV5-1 and TRBJ2-2, with 8 bases lining up with TRBD1. The CDR3 runs 15 residues. In germline, CDR1 is SGHRS, CDR2 YFSETQ. V shed 4 bases and J 3 bases; nucleotides not matched to a gene: 5. CDR3 DNA: TGCGCCAGCAGCGGATTGACAGGGGACACCGGGGAGCTGTTTTTT. Its protein product is CASSGLTGDTGELFF.

The chain recombines TRBV19 with TRBJ1-5, with 9 nucleotides matching TRBD1. Germline-derived CDR1 and CDR2 are LNHDA and SQIVND (reference sequence). Trimming took 6 bases from V and 9 from J; bases not matched to a gene: 15. CDR3 length equals 16 residues. The CDR3 nucleotides are TGTGCCAGTAGGCCCCCCCGGACAGGGGCCCCGAGGCCCCAGCATTTT. Amino acids: CASRPPRTGAPRPQHF.

This clone was counted between two and nine times. The V gene is TRBV28, the J gene TRBJ1-1, with a tentative D call TRBD1 (5 bases). This CDR3 is built from 15 residues. Germline values: CDR1 MDHEN, CDR2 SYDVKM. V lost 5 bases and J 0 bases, leaving 13 bases between the germline ends. CDR3 DNA sequence: TGTGCCAGCAGTCCATTCACGACAGTGAACACTGAAGCTTTCTTT. It yields the protein CASSPFTTVNTEAFF. The full variable domain, its missing parts supplied by reference TRBV28 and TRBJ1-1, is DVKVTQSSRYLVKRTGEKVFLECVQDMDHENMFWYRQDPGLGLRLIYFSYDVKMKEKGDIPEGYSVSREKKERFSLILESASTNQTSMYLCASSPFTTVNTEAFFGQGTRLTVV.

V gene TRBV6-5 combines with J gene TRBJ2-7; weak D call: TRBD1 (5 bases). Trimming removed 6 bases from V and 5 bases from J, with 17 bases in between. CDR3 length equals 14 residues. The germline gives CDR1 MNHEY, CDR2 SVGAGI. The CDR3 spells CASSPHSQGNEQYV. CDR3 coding DNA: TGTGCCAGCAGCCCCCACTCGCAGGGAAACGAGCAGTACGTC.

The gene calls are TRBV11-2 and TRBJ1-1, with D unclear. CDR3 length: 13 residues. V was pared by 5 bases and J by 4 bases, with 11 bases between. Per germline, CDR1 SGHAT and CDR2 FQNNGV. The CDR3 nucleotides are TGTGCCAGCAGCCCCGGTGTCGGCACTGAAGCTTTCTTT. Encoded protein: CASSPGVGTEAFF.

This chain links TRBV27 with TRBJ1-2; 10 bases map to TRBD1. Germline assignment: CDR1 MNHEY and CDR2 SMNVEV (reference sequence). The CDR3 is made up of 18 amino acids. With V trimmed by 7 bases and J by 2 bases, 16 bases remained unmatched. CDR3 amino acids: CASIPNPGQGTGNYGYTF. Here the CDR3 DNA reads TGTGCCAGCATCCCAAACCCGGGACAGGGGACAGGAAACTATGGCTACACCTTC.